This T cell receptor beta chain is from a study of T cells in Graves' hyperthyroidism and ophthalmopathy. The CDR3 is 11 amino acids. The germline CDR1 and CDR2 sequences are DFQATT and SNEGSKA (reference sequence). Trimming stripped 5 bases from V and 4 bases from J, with 8 bases between. TCR beta CDR3 regions were amplified from RNA transcripts. During a first-round RT-PCR of the TCR CDR3, the HTBI primer set was used. TCRdb analysed the multiplex PCR reads with MiXCR anew, one entry per CDR3 protein. This sample has 350,000 to 500,000 distinct CDR3 sequences, with approximately 13% found just once. This clonotype was counted at least ten times. Fresh peripheral blood, approximately 10 ml, yielded the PBMCs.

The V gene is TRBV20-1, the J gene TRBJ2-5, with D uncertain. This receptor was identified in a woman aged 18-29 years with Graves' hyperthyroidism. Sequencing used blood. The CDR3 spells CSAEERETQYF. The DNA of the CDR3 is TGCAGTGCTGAGGAGAGAGAGACCCAGTACTTC.